The 5 T cell receptor beta chains in this list originate from one sample, sequenced in a study of Ad26.COV2.S vaccination and SARS-CoV-2 variants. Assay used: immunoSEQ multiplex PCR; TCRdb lists only in-frame clones, some missing. Of some 450,000 clones listed, 90% are singletons. Indicated treatment: roughly 19 received Ad26.COV2.S at low or high dose, single or two shots; about 5 received placebo; per-sample allocation not given. Collection of the samples took place on day 63 after the first injection of vaccine or placebo. The sequencing used peripheral blood, collected in a trial of Ad26.COV2.S vaccine versus placebo. The receptor set was obtained from a person between 18 and 65 years old who received the Ad26.COV2.S COVID-19 vaccine or a placebo.

This rearrangement joins TRBV27 to TRBJ2-7; D is ambiguous. V lost 0 bases and J 0 bases, leaving 6 bases between the germline ends. CDR1 and CDR2 (germline): MNHEY, SMNVEV (reference sequence). This CDR3 is built from 14 residues. The CDR3 bases are TGTGCCAGCAGTTTATCCGCCACCTCCTACGAGCAGTACTTC. Its translation: CASSLSATSYEQYF.

Worth noting for this clone: The sample carries other DNA sequences with the same CDR3. In DNA form, the CDR3 reads TGTGCCAGCAGTTACGGCGGCCCCTACGAGCAGTACTTC. It yields the protein CASSYGGPYEQYF. This sequence joins TRBV6-2 or TRBV6-3 and TRBJ2-7, with D uncertain. Trimming took 2 bases from V and 2 from J, leaving 7 bases between them. In germline, CDR1 is MNHEY, CDR2 SVGEGT. The CDR3 runs 13 residues.

This sequence joins TRBV12-3 or TRBV12-4 and TRBJ2-1, with 9 bases aligning to TRBD2. The CDR3 runs to 12 residues. V trimming: 5 bases; J trimming: 8 bases; junction bases outside the gene matches: 1. The CDR3 sequence is CASSRLADEQFF. DNA of the CDR3: TGTGCCAGCAGTCGACTAGCGGATGAGCAGTTCTTC.

The V call is TRBV15, the J call TRBJ2-7; 7 nucleotides match TRBD1. The CDR3 has 17 amino acids. Germline V gene data show CDR1 as LNHNV and CDR2 as YYDKDF (reference sequence). V was clipped by 0 bases and J by 3 bases; unmatched bases: 11. In nucleotides, the CDR3 is TGTGCCACCAGCAGAGATGTAGGGGGCCGCTCTAACTACGAGCAGTACTTC. Its protein product is CATSRDVGGRSNYEQYF.

This clone was recorded a few times. The J gene is TRBJ1-6, the V gene TRBV3-1 (or the pseudogene TRBV3-2); no definite D call. The V end lost 5 bases, the J end lost 8 bases, and 10 bases lay between the germline ends. This CDR3 is built from 13 residues. Per the germline V gene, CDR1 is LGHDT and CDR2 is YNNKEL (reference sequence). CDR3 sequence reads: CASSKRVDSPLHF. The CDR3 DNA reads TGTGCCAGCAGCAAAAGGGTGGATTCACCCCTCCACTTT.